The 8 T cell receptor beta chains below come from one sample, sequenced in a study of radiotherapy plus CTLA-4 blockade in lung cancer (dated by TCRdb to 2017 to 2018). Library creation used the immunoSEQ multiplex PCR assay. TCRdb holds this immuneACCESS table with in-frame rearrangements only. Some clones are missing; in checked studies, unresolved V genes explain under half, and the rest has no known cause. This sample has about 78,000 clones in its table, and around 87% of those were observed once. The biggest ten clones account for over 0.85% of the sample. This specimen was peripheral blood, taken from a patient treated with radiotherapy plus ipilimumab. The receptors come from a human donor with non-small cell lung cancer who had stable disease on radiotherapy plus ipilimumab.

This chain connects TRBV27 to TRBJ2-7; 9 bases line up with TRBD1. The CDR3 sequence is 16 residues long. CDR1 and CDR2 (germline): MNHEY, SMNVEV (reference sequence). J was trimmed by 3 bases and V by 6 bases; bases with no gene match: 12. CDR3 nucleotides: TGTGCCAGCAGATCAACCGGGACAGGGTCAATCTACGAGCAGTACTTC. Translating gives CASRSTGTGSIYEQYF.

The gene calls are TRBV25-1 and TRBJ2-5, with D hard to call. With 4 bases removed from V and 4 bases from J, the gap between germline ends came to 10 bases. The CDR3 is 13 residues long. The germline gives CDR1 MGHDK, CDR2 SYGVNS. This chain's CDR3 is CASSGGWGETQYF. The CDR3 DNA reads TGTGCCAGCAGTGGGGGTTGGGGAGAGACCCAGTACTTC. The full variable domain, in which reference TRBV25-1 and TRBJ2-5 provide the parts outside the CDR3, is EADIYQTPRYLVIGTGKKITLECSQTMGHDKMYWYQQDPGMELHLIHYSYGVNSTEKGDLSSESTVSRIRTEHFPLTLESARPSHTSQYLCASSGGWGETQYFGPGTRLLVL.

The CDR3 bases are TGTGCCTGGAGTGTACTAAGTACGCAGTATTTT. Its translation: CAWSVLSTQYF. The V call is TRBV30, the J call TRBJ2-3; no reliable D call. Germline V CDR1 and CDR2: GTSNPN, SVGIG (reference sequence). V dropped 0 bases and J dropped 8 bases, with 6 bases sitting between them. CDR3 length equals 11 residues.

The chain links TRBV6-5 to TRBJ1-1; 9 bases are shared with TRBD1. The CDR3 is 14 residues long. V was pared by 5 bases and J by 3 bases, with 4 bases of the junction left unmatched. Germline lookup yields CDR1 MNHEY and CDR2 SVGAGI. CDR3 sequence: CASSIGTGYTEAFF. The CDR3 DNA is TGTGCCAGCAGTATCGGGACAGGGTACACTGAAGCTTTCTTT.

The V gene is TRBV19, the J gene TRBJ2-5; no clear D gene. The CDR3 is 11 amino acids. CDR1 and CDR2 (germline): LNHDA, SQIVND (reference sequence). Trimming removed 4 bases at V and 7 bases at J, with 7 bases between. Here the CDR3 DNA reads TGTGCCAGTAGTACGAGTGTGACCCAGTACTTC. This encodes CASSTSVTQYF.

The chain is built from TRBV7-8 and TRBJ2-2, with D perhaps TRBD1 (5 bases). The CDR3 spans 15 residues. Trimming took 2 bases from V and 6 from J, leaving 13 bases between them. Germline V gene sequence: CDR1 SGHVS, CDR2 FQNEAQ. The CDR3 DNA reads TGTGCCAGCAGCTTACCCAGGGTTCGGTCCGGGGAGCTGTTTTTT. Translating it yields CASSLPRVRSGELFF.

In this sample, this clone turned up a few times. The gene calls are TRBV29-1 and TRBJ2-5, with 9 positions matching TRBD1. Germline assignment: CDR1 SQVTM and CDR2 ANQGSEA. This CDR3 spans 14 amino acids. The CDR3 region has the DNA TGCAGTACGGGACAGGGCCTATCCCAAGAGACCCAGTACTTC. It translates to CSTGQGLSQETQYF.

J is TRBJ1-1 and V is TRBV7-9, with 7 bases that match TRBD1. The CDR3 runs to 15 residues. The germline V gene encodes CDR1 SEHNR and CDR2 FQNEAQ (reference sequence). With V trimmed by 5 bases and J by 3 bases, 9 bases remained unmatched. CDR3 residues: CASSTRQGGYTEAFF. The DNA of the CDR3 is TGTGCCAGCAGCACTCGACAGGGTGGCTACACTGAAGCTTTCTTT.